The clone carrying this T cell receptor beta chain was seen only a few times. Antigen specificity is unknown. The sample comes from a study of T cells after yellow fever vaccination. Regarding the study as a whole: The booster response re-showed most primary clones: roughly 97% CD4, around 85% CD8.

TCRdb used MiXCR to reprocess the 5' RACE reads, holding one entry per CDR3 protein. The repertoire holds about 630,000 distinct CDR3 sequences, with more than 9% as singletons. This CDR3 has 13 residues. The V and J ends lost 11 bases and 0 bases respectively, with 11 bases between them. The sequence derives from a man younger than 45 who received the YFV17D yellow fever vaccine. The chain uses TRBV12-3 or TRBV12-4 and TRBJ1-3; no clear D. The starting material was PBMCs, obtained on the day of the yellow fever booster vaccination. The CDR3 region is CAVHQYSGNTIYF. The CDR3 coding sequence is TGTGCCGTCCACCAATACTCTGGAAACACCATATATTTT.